This T cell receptor beta chain was sequenced for a study of T cell repertoires in cytomegalovirus infection. A word on this clonotype: Its antigen is as yet unknown.

The germline V gene encodes CDR1 SNHLY and CDR2 FYNNEI. The CDR3 covers 14 residues. V lost 4 bases, J lost 3 bases, and 13 bases lay in between. One entry per CDR3 protein results from TCRdb running MiXCR on the reads. The sample lists about 470,000 distinct CDR3 sequences, roughly 42% occurring once. This TCR was recovered from a human donor in good health (CMV status not recorded). Some clones in this sample may be carry-over from other donors' samples. The specimen comprised cultured PBMCs, sampled from culture after CMV antigen stimulation. This chain joins TRBV2 and TRBJ2-7; tentatively, D is TRBD2 (7 bases). CDR3 sequence (DNA): TGTGCCAGCAGTGGAATAGGGGGGGGCTACGAGCAGTACTTC. Its translation is CASSGIGGGYEQYF.